These 31 T cell receptor beta chains were sequenced from one sample in a study of CD4 T cell repertoires in COVID-19. TCRdb keeps only in-frame clones here, not all; method: immunoSEQ multiplex PCR. This table holds about 25,000 clones, 93% found once. The memory T cells were sequenced right after ex vivo isolation, without culture. The sequencing here drew on circulating follicular helper CD4+ T cells (cTfh) from blood, taken before the COVID-19 pandemic. Source of these receptors: a human donor who had COVID-19.

This chain links TRBV5-1 with TRBJ1-1; D perhaps matches TRBD1 (6 bases). V was cut by 1 base and J by 3 bases, with 10 bases left in between. The CDR3 runs 14 residues. The V gene's germline CDR1 is SGHRS and CDR2 YFSETQ. For the CDR3, the DNA is TGCGCCAGCAGCTTGACAGGGTTGGACACTGAAGCTTTCTTT. Translation: CASSLTGLDTEAFF.

The V gene is TRBV28, the J gene TRBJ2-1; the match to TRBD2 covers 12 bases. The CDR3 has 16 amino acids. Germline V gene sequence: CDR1 MDHEN, CDR2 SYDVKM. The V and J ends lost 6 bases and 8 bases, in that order; junction bases with no gene match: 11. CDR3 protein: CASSLGLAGQSDEQFF. The DNA of the CDR3 is TGTGCCAGCAGCTTGGGACTAGCGGGTCAAAGTGATGAGCAGTTCTTC.

The V call is TRBV5-6, the J call TRBJ1-2, with a tentative D call TRBD1 (6 bases). CDR1 and CDR2 (germline): SGHDT, YYEEEE. Trimming stripped 6 bases from V and 4 bases from J, with 16 bases between. This CDR3 has 14 residues. The CDR3 region has the DNA TGTGCCAGCAACACTCCCCAAGGGGGCTATGGCTACACCTTC. This codes for CASNTPQGGYGYTF. The variable domain in full, with the rest retrieved from reference TRBV5-6 and TRBJ1-2, is DAGVTQSPTHLIKTRGQQVTLRCSPKSGHDTVSWYQQALGQGPQFIFQYYEEEERQRGNFPDRFSGHQFPNYSSELNVNALLLGDSALYLCASNTPQGGYGYTFGSGTRLTVV.

V usage is TRBV5-1 and J usage is TRBJ2-1; D unclear. V shed 0 bases and J shed 3 bases, with 13 bases lying between them. The V gene's germline CDR1 is SGHRS and CDR2 YFSETQ. The CDR3 sequence is 16 residues long. The CDR3 loop is CASSLVASRSYNEQFF. CDR3 sequence (DNA): TGCGCCAGCAGCTTGGTCGCTAGTCGGAGCTACAATGAGCAGTTCTTC.

The chain employs TRBV19 and TRBJ1-5; 8 bases match TRBD1. The junction had 6 bases not matched to a gene; V was cut back by 4 bases and J by 4 bases. Germline V gene lookup returns CDR1 LNHDA and CDR2 SQIVND (reference sequence). CDR3 size: 15 residues. This chain's CDR3 is CASSTLRQGNQPQHF. The DNA for the CDR3 is TGTGCCAGTAGTACCTTAAGACAGGGGAATCAGCCCCAGCATTTT.

This clone appeared once. This sequence joins TRBV18 and TRBJ2-7; D not certain. Germline assignment: CDR1 KGHSH and CDR2 LQKENI. Trimming removed 3 bases from V and 2 bases from J, with 5 bases in between. The CDR3 has 12 amino acids. Written as DNA, the CDR3 is TGTGCCAGCTCACCCCAGACCTACGAGCAGTACTTC. Its translation is CASSPQTYEQYF.

The chain is built from TRBV6-5 and TRBJ2-6; D gene unclear. The CDR3 runs to 15 residues. CDR1 is MNHEY, CDR2 SVGAGI, per germline. V was shortened by 4 bases and J by 1 base, with 8 bases between the two germline ends. The CDR3 DNA sequence: TGTGCCAGCAGTTCGGTCTCGTCTGGGGCCAACGTCCTGACTTTC. Protein product: CASSSVSSGANVLTF.

V gene TRBV7-2 combines with J gene TRBJ2-5; no firm D call. CDR3 length equals 12 residues. Trimming removed 2 bases at V and 5 bases at J, with 6 bases between. The germline CDR1 and CDR2 sequences are SGHTA and FQGNSA. CDR3 region: CASSLLRETQYF. CDR3 coding DNA: TGTGCCAGCAGCTTACTGAGGGAGACCCAGTACTTC.

The chain recombines TRBV6-6 with TRBJ2-7, with TRBD1 as a possible D gene (5 bases). Trimming cost V 5 bases and J 2 bases, with 7 bases left between them. Germline lookup yields CDR1 MNHNY and CDR2 SVGAGI (reference sequence). This CDR3 is built from 12 residues. The CDR3 spells CASSQGPYEQYF. CDR3 in DNA: TGTGCCAGCAGTCAGGGCCCCTACGAGCAGTACTTC.

The chain has TRBV5-1 and TRBJ1-4; D is perhaps TRBD1 (5 bases). The CDR3 loop spans 14 amino acids. From germline, CDR1 is SGHRS and CDR2 YFSETQ. V lost 2 bases, J lost 6 bases, and 11 bases lay in between. CDR3 loop: CASSFSGGDEKLFF. DNA of the CDR3: TGCGCCAGCAGCTTCTCTGGAGGGGATGAAAAACTGTTTTTT. The complete variable domain, with remaining parts taken from reference TRBV5-1 and TRBJ1-4, reads KAGVTQTPRYLIKTRGQQVTLSCSPISGHRSVSWYQQTPGQGLQFLFEYFSETQRNKGNFPGRFSGRQFSNSRSEMNVSTLELGDSALYLCASSFSGGDEKLFFGSGTQLSVL.

The rearrangement joins TRBV18 to TRBJ1-2, with a possible D match to TRBD1 (5 bases). The V gene's germline CDR1 is KGHSH and CDR2 LQKENI. This CDR3 region has 14 residues. V lost 3 bases to trimming and J lost 4 bases, with 12 bases between them. CDR3 nucleotides: TGTGCCAGCTCACCGGGCCAGGGAACCTATGGCTACACCTTC. Residues: CASSPGQGTYGYTF.

This rearrangement joins TRBV23-1 to TRBJ2-5; D unresolved. TRBV23-1 is placed among ORFs of uncertain function. The CDR3 has 12 residues. V was trimmed by 9 bases and J by 3 bases, leaving 11 bases between them. CDR3 residues: CARGLGEETQYF. The CDR3 nucleotides are TGCGCCAGGGGTCTGGGCGAAGAGACCCAGTACTTC.

V is TRBV23-1 and J is TRBJ2-5; TRBD2 aligns across 8 bases. TRBV23-1 is an ORF, and what it does is uncertain. V lost 7 bases, J lost 14 bases, and 9 bases stayed unmatched. This CDR3 is built from 11 residues. The CDR3 region has the DNA TGCGCCAGCACTAGAAGAACTAGCGGTTACTTC. It encodes CASTRRTSGYF.

This chain connects TRBV5-1 to TRBJ2-3; D gene unclear. Looked up from germline, CDR1 is SGHRS and CDR2 is YFSETQ. There are 14 residues in the CDR3. Trimming cost V 0 bases and J 0 bases, with 5 bases left between them. The DNA for the CDR3 is TGCGCCAGCAGCTTGGGTCGGAGCACAGATACGCAGTATTTT. It yields the protein CASSLGRSTDTQYF.

The V call is TRBV10-1, the J call TRBJ1-6; tentative D call: TRBD1 (5 bases). Per germline, CDR1 WNHNN and CDR2 SYGVQD (reference sequence). The germline V and J ends were trimmed by 8 bases and 7 bases, with 12 bases remaining between them. This CDR3 is built from 13 residues. CDR3 sequence: CASGGTANSPLHF. For the CDR3, the DNA is TGCGCCAGCGGAGGGACGGCAAATTCACCCCTCCACTTT.

This chain joins TRBV11-1 and TRBJ2-3, with 9 bases fitting TRBD2. This CDR3 contains 15 residues. From germline, CDR1 is SGHAT and CDR2 FQDESV (reference sequence). V trimming: 6 bases; J trimming: 8 bases; junction bases outside the gene matches: 12. The CDR3 sequence is CASRHSAGGLGTQYF. Written as DNA, the CDR3 is TGTGCCAGCAGGCATTCAGCGGGGGGCCTAGGTACGCAGTATTTT.

The chain links TRBV5-1 to TRBJ1-3, with D uncertain. Trimming took off 0 bases at V and 3 bases at J, with 10 bases between the two ends. The CDR3 spans 15 residues. The germline CDR1 and CDR2 sequences are SGHRS and YFSETQ. CDR3 sequence (DNA): TGCGCCAGCAGCTTGGGAGGGCTTAATGGAAACACCATATATTTT. It codes for CASSLGGLNGNTIYF. Using reference TRBV5-1 and TRBJ1-3 for the parts outside the CDR3, the full variable domain is KAGVTQTPRYLIKTRGQQVTLSCSPISGHRSVSWYQQTPGQGLQFLFEYFSETQRNKGNFPGRFSGRQFSNSRSEMNVSTLELGDSALYLCASSLGGLNGNTIYFGEGSWLTVV.

The chain uses TRBV5-4 and TRBJ2-2, with 13 nucleotides matching TRBD2. Germline assignment: CDR1 SGHNT and CDR2 YYREEE (reference sequence). This CDR3 is built from 17 residues. The CDR3 here is CAKTPGLAGPNTGELFF. CDR3 in DNA: TGTGCTAAAACTCCGGGACTAGCGGGGCCGAACACCGGGGAGCTGTTTTTT.

The chain joins TRBV28 to TRBJ2-7; the D gene is possibly TRBD1 (6 bases). This CDR3 contains 13 residues. V dropped 6 bases and J dropped 6 bases, with 15 bases sitting between them. The germline CDR1 and CDR2 sequences are MDHEN and SYDVKM. CDR3 residues: CASRPSRGTEQYF. CDR3 DNA sequence: TGTGCCAGCAGACCTTCCAGGGGAACCGAGCAGTACTTC.

The rearrangement joins TRBV7-7 to TRBJ2-5; a weak D match, TRBD1 (6 bases). Trimming pared 4 bases from V and 5 bases from J, leaving 17 bases between. Germline V CDR1 and CDR2: SSHAT, FNYEAQ (reference sequence). The CDR3 sequence is 15 residues long. CDR3 DNA: TGTGCCAGCAGCTCCTCAGGGGATCTGTGGGAGACCCAGTACTTC. It specifies CASSSSGDLWETQYF.

The chain combines TRBV25-1 with TRBJ2-1; 7 nucleotides agree with TRBD1. The J segment lost 7 bases and the V segment lost 4 bases, leaving 19 bases of the junction unmatched. CDR1 and CDR2 from the germline V gene are MGHDK and SYGVNS. This CDR3 has 18 residues. This CDR3 reads CASSGEDRAWSSANEQFF. Here the CDR3 DNA reads TGTGCCAGCAGTGGAGAAGACAGGGCCTGGTCTTCTGCTAATGAGCAGTTCTTC.

This clone was detected only once. This rearrangement joins TRBV7-9 to TRBJ1-1; D is uncertain. Germline assignment: CDR1 SEHNR and CDR2 FQNEAQ (reference sequence). Trimming pared 5 bases from V and 1 base from J, leaving 11 bases between. This CDR3 has 14 amino acids. CDR3 protein: CASSLFAENTEAFF. CDR3 DNA sequence: TGTGCCAGCAGCCTCTTCGCGGAGAACACTGAAGCTTTCTTT. Filled out from reference TRBV7-9 and TRBJ1-1, the complete variable domain reads DTGVSQNPRHKITKRGQNVTFRCDPISEHNRLYWYRQTLGQGPEFLTYFQNEAQLEKSRLLSDRFSAERPKGSFSTLEIQRTEQGDSAMYLCASSLFAENTEAFFGQGTRLTVV.

CDR3 DNA sequence: TGTGCCAGCGTCCGGGGACAGGGTGCATCTGAGCAGTTCTTC. Encoded protein: CASVRGQGASEQFF. J is TRBJ2-1 and V is TRBV7-6; 9 bases align to TRBD1. With 8 bases clipped from V and 9 bases from J, the junction kept 11 bases outside the gene matches. Per the germline V gene, CDR1 is SGHVS and CDR2 is FNYEAQ. The CDR3 loop spans 14 amino acids.

The rearrangement joins TRBV5-1 to TRBJ2-5, with 15 bases matching TRBD2. Germline V gene sequence: CDR1 SGHRS, CDR2 YFSETQ. The CDR3 sequence is 18 residues long. With V trimmed by 0 bases and J by 1 base, 4 bases remained unmatched. The CDR3 region has the DNA TGCGCCAGCAGCTTGGCGGGACTAGCGGGGGGACGCCAAGAGACCCAGTACTTC. The encoded protein is CASSLAGLAGGRQETQYF.

The chain links TRBV18 to TRBJ1-1, with TRBD1 matching 9 bases. CDR3 length: 15 amino acids. Germline CDR1 KGHSH, CDR2 LQKENI. With 3 bases clipped from V and 5 bases from J, the junction kept 7 bases outside the gene matches. The CDR3: CASSPSQGARTEAFF. CDR3 bases: TGTGCCAGCTCACCGTCACAGGGGGCGAGAACTGAAGCTTTCTTT.

V and J are TRBV30 and TRBJ1-4, with a tentative D call TRBD1 (5 bases). The CDR3 contains 17 residues. Germline V lookup: CDR1 GTSNPN, CDR2 SVGIG (reference sequence). Trimming left V 1 base short and J 4 bases short, with 19 bases between. The CDR3 reads CAWSARLGTAGNEKLFF. Written as DNA, the CDR3 is TGTGCCTGGAGTGCAAGACTAGGGACGGCTGGTAATGAAAAACTGTTTTTT.

The chain is built from TRBV10-3 and TRBJ2-3, with 13 bases lining up with TRBD2. CDR1 and CDR2 from the germline V gene are ENHRY and SYGVKD. This CDR3 contains 16 residues. V shed 3 bases, J shed 3 bases, and the junction held 3 bases outside the gene matches. CDR3: CAISDLGLAGTDTQYF. CDR3 coding DNA: TGTGCCATCAGTGACTTGGGACTAGCGGGGACAGATACGCAGTATTTT.

V gene TRBV6-1 combines with J gene TRBJ1-2, with 8 bases matching TRBD1. V lost 2 bases and J lost 4; bases outside the gene matches: 6. Looked up from germline, CDR1 is MNHNS and CDR2 is SASEGT. The CDR3 covers 15 residues. For the CDR3, the DNA is TGTGCCAGCAGTGAACTCTTGACAGGGGCCTATGGCTACACCTTC. This encodes CASSELLTGAYGYTF.

The J gene is TRBJ2-7, the V gene TRBV19; 9 positions agree with TRBD2. V lost 3 bases and J lost 0; bases outside the gene matches: 9. The germline CDR1 and CDR2 sequences are LNHDA and SQIVND (reference sequence). The CDR3 totals 17 residues. CDR3 sequence (DNA): TGTGCCAGTAGTATGAAGGCAGGCGGGAGGGCCTCCTACGAGCAGTACTTC. The encoded protein is CASSMKAGGRASYEQYF.

The chain joins TRBV9 to TRBJ2-1; TRBD2 matches 11 bases. The CDR3 consists of 15 residues. Germline V gives CDR1 SGDLS, CDR2 YYNGEE. Trimming took 3 bases from V and 5 from J; bases not matched to a gene: 4. The CDR3 bases are TGTGCCAGCAGCGGTAGCGGGGGGGCCCACAATGAGCAGTTCTTC. Protein product: CASSGSGGAHNEQFF.

The count of this clone is one. The rearrangement joins TRBV6-1 to TRBJ2-7, with D perhaps TRBD1 (5 bases). V lost 3 bases and J lost 0, with 9 bases in between. Germline-derived CDR1 and CDR2 are MNHNS and SASEGT. The CDR3 loop spans 14 amino acids. The CDR3 is CASSEQGPSYEQYF. CDR3 bases: TGTGCCAGCAGTGAGCAGGGCCCCTCCTACGAGCAGTACTTC.